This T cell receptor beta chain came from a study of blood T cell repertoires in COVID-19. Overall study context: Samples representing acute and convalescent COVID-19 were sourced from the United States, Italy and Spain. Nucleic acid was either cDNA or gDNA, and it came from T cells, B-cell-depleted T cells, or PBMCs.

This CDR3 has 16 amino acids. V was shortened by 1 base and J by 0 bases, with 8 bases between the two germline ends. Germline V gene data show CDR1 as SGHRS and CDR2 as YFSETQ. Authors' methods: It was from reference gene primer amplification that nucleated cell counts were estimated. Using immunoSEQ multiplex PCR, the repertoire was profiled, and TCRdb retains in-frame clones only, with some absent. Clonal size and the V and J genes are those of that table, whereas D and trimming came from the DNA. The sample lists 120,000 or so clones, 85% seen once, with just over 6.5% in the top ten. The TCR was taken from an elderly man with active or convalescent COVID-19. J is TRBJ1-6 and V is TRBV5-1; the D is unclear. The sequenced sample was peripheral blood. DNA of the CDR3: TGCGCCAGCAGCTTGACAGCCAACTCCTATAATTCACCCCTCCACTTT. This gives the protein CASSLTANSYNSPLHF.